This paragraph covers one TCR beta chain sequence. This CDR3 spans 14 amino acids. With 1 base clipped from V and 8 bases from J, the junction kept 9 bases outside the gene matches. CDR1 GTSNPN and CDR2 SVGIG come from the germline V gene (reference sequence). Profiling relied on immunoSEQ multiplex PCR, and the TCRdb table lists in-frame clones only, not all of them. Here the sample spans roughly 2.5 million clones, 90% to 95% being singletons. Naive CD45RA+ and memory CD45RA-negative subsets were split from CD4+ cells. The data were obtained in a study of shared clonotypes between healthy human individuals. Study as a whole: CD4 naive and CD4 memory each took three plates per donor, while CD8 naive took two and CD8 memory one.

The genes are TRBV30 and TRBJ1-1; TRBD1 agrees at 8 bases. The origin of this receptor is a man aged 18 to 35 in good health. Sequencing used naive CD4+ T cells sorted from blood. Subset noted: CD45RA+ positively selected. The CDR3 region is CAWSAGTGVLEAFF. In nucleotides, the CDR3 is TGTGCCTGGAGTGCCGGGACAGGAGTCCTAGAAGCTTTCTTT.